This T cell receptor beta chain originates from a study of blood T cell repertoires in COVID-19. Study overall: Both acute and convalescent COVID-19 samples were obtained from the United States, Italy and Spain.

TCRdb's copy holds only in-frame clones and misses some; the assay was immunoSEQ multiplex PCR. The sample consists of roughly 140,000 clones, more than 65% of them appearing once. Sequenced input: peripheral blood. The source of this sequence is a human donor in a cohort sampled during active COVID-19.

The CDR3 DNA sequence: TGTGCCAGCAGCCTCGGGACAGGGTCCATCGGGGAGCTGTTTTTT. This translates into CASSLGTGSIGELFF. The chain uses TRBV3-1 (or the pseudogene TRBV3-2) and TRBJ2-2; 9 nucleotides line up with TRBD1. Trimming cost V 4 bases and J 7 bases; bases outside gene matches: 7. Germline-derived CDR1 and CDR2 are LGHDT and YNNKEL (reference sequence). The CDR3 covers 15 residues.